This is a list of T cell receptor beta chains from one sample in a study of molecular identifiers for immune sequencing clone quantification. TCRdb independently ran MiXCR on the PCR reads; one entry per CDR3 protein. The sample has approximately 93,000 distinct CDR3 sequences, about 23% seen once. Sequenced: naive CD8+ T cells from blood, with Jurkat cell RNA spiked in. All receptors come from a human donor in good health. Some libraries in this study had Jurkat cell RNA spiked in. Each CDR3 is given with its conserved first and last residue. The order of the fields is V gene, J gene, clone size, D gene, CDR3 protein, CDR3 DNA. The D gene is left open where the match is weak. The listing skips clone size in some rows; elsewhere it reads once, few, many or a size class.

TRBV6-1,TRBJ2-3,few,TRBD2,CASSDLGTSVGTDTQYF,TGTGCCAGCAGTGATTTGGGGACTAGCGTGGGCACAGATACGCAGTATTTT
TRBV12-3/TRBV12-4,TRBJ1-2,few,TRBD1,CASSSPRGGQTNYGYTF,TGTGCCAGCAGTTCCCCCCGAGGGGGACAGACTAACTATGGCTACACCTTC
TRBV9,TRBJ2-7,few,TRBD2,CASSVASGSQYEQYF,TGTGCCAGCAGCGTAGCTAGCGGGAGCCAGTACGAGCAGTACTTC
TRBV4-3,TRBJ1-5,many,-,CASSQDWGQYQPQHF,TGCGCCAGCAGCCAAGATTGGGGCCAGTATCAGCCCCAGCATTTT
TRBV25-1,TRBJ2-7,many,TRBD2,CASAAGGTLASYEQYF,TGTGCCTCAGCGGCGGGGGGCACGCTAGCCTCCTACGAGCAGTACTTC
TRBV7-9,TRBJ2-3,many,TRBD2,CASSSLDGRGGGDTQYF,TGTGCCAGCAGCTCTCTTGATGGGCGGGGGGGAGGAGATACGCAGTATTTT
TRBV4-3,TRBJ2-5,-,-,CACSQVPQETQYF,TGCGCCTGCAGCCAAGTGCCCCAAGAGACCCAGTACTTC
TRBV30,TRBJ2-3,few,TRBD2,CAWSFSGMRTDTQYF,TGTGCCTGGAGTTTTAGCGGGATGCGCACAGATACGCAGTATTTT
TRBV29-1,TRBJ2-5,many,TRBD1,CSVAALDRAGQDTQYF,TGCAGCGTTGCCGCTTTGGACAGGGCCGGCCAGGATACCCAGTACTTC
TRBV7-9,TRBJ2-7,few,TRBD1,CASSLGQGASPEQYF,TGTGCCAGCAGCTTAGGGCAGGGGGCATCCCCCGAGCAGTACTTC
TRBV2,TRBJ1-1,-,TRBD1,CASNPGQGREAFF,TGTGCCAGCAACCCGGGACAGGGGCGAGAAGCTTTCTTT
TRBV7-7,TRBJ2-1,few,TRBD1,CASSDGTGYNEQFF,TGTGCCAGCAGCGACGGGACAGGGTACAATGAGCAGTTCTTC
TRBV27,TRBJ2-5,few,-,CASSFHGPRVQETQYF,TGTGCCAGCAGTTTTCATGGCCCGAGGGTCCAAGAGACCCAGTACTTC
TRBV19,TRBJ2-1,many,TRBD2,CASSIGGTTSRRNEQFF,TGTGCCAGTAGTATAGGAGGTACGACTAGCCGGCGCAATGAGCAGTTCTTC
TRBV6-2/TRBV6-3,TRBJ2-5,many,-,CASSWEFSQETQYF,TGTGCCAGCAGTTGGGAGTTTAGCCAAGAGACCCAGTACTTC
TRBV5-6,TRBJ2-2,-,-,CATHGWNTGELFF,TGTGCCACCCACGGCTGGAACACCGGGGAGCTGTTTTTT
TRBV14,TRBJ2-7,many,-,CASSPPGTALYEQYF,TGTGCCAGCAGCCCGCCTGGTACAGCCCTCTACGAGCAGTACTTC
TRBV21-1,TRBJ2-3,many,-,CASSKAQGTSSTDTQYF,TGTGCCAGCAGCAAAGCTCAGGGGACCTCGAGCACAGATACGCAGTATTTT
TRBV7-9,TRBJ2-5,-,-,CASSSLTGRRETQYF,TGTGCCAGCAGCTCCCTTACAGGGCGGCGGGAGACCCAGTACTTC
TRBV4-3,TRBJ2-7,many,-,CASSQGVGVAYEQYF,TGCGCCAGCAGCCAAGGCGTGGGAGTTGCCTACGAGCAGTACTTC
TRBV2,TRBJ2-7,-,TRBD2,CASRGTSEPPHEQYF,TGTGCCAGCAGAGGGACTAGCGAGCCCCCCCACGAGCAGTACTTC
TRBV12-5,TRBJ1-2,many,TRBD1,CASGLRTGGADGYTF,TGTGCTAGTGGTCTTCGGACAGGGGGCGCGGATGGCTACACCTTC
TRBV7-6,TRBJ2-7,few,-,CASSLSQGIDSYEQYF,TGTGCCAGCAGCTTATCCCAGGGAATCGACTCCTACGAGCAGTACTTC
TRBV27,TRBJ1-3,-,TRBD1,CASSLKGARGNTIYF,TGTGCCAGCAGTTTAAAGGGGGCGCGAGGAAACACCATATATTTT
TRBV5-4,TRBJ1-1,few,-,CASSSGTVDFF,TGTGCCAGCAGCTCCGGGACCGTGGATTTCTTT